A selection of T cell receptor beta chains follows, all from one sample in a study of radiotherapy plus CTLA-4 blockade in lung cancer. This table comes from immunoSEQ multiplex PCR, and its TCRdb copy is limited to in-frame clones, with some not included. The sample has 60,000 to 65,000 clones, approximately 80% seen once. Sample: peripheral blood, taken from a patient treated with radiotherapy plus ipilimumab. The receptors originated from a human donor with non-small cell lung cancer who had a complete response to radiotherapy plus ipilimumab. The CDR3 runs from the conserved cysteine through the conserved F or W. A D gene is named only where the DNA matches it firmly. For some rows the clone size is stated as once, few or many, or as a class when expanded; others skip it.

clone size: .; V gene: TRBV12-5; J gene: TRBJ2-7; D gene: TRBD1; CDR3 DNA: TGTGCTAGTGGTTTGGTACTTGGCCCGACAGGGGAGCAGTACTTC; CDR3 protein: CASGLVLGPTGEQYF
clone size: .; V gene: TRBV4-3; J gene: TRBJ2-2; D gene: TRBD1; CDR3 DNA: TGCGCCAGCAGCCAAGCTTCGACAGGGACGGGGGAGCTGTTTTTT; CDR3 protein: CASSQASTGTGELFF
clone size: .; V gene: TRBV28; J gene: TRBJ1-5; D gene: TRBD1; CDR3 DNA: TGTGCCAGCAGCCGGGACAGGGGAAACCAGCCCCAGCATTTT; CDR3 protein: CASSRDRGNQPQHF
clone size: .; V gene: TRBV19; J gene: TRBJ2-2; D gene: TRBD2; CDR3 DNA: TGTGCCAGTACCTTAGGCCGGACTAGCGGGAACACCGGGGAGCTGTTTTTT; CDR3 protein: CASTLGRTSGNTGELFF
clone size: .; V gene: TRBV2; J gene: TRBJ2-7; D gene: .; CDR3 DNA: TGTGCCAGCAGTGATACTAGCCCCAGGGACGAGCAGTACTTC; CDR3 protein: CASSDTSPRDEQYF
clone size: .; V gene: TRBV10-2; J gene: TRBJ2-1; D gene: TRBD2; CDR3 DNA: TGCGCCAGCAGTCCCGGAACTAGCGGAAACAATGAGCAGTTCTTC; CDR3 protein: CASSPGTSGNNEQFF
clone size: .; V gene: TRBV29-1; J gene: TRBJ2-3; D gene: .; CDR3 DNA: TGCAGCGTAGCACCTCTAACAGATACGCAGTATTTT; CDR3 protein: CSVAPLTDTQYF
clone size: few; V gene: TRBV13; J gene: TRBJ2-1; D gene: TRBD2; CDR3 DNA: TGTGCCAGCAGCGCCGGACTAGCGGTTAGCTCCTACAATGAGCAGTTCTTC; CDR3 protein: CASSAGLAVSSYNEQFF
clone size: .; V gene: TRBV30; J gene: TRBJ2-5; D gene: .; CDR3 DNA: TGTGCCTGGAGTCTGACTCTAGGGGTAGAGACCCAGTACTTC; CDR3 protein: CAWSLTLGVETQYF
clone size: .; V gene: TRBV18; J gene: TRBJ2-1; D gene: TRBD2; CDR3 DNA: TGTGCCAGCTCACCGGTGTCTAGCGGGAGCCGGTTTATTGAGCAGTTCTTC; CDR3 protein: CASSPVSSGSRFIEQFF
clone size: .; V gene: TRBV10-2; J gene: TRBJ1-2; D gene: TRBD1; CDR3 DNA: TGCGCCAGCAGTGAGGAGTCAGGGGGCTATGGCTACACCTTC; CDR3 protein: CASSEESGGYGYTF
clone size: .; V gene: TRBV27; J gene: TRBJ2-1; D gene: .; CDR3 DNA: TGTGCCAGCAGTCGGTACAATGAGCAGTTCTTC; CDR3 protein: CASSRYNEQFF
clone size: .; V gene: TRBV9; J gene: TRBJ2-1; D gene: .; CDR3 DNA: TGTGCCAGCAGCGTAGGTTACAATGAGCAGTTCTTC; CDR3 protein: CASSVGYNEQFF
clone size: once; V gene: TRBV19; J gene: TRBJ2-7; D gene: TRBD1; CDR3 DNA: TGTGCCAGTTCTCGGACAGGGAACTACGAGCAGTACTTC; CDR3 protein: CASSRTGNYEQYF
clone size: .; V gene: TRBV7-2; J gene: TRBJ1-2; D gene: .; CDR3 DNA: TGTGCCAGCAGCTTAGGTCAGGTTGGAGGCTACACCTTC; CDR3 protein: CASSLGQVGGYTF
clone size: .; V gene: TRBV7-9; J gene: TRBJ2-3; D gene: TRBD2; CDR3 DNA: TGTGCCAGCAGCTCCGGACTAGCTGGGACAGATACGCAGTATTTT; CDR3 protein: CASSSGLAGTDTQYF
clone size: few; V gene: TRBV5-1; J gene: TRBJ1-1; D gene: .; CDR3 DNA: TGCGCCAGCAGCGCGGAGGGGGGGAGGCCTGAAGCTTTCTTT; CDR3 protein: CASSAEGGRPEAFF
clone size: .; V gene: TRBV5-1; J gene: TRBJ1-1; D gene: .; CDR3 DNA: TGCGCCAGCAGCTTGGCCGTGGGGCTGAACACTGAAGCTTTCTTT; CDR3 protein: CASSLAVGLNTEAFF
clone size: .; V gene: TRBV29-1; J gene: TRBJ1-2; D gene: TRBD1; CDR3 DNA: TGCAGCGCCAGTACAACAGGGGGCGGGGGCGGCTACACCTTC; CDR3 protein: CSASTTGGGGGYTF
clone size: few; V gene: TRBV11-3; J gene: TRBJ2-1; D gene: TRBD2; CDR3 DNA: TGTGCCAGCAGCTCGGGGTCGGGAGGGCCCATTTCCAATGAGCAGTTCTTC; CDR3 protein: CASSSGSGGPISNEQFF
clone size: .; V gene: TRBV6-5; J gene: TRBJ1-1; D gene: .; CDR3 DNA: TGTGCCAGCAGTTACTCGGGGGTACAAACTGAAGCTTTCTTT; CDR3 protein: CASSYSGVQTEAFF
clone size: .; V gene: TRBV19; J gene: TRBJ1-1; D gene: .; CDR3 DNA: TGTGCCAGTAGTGGGACCCCAGGGAAAGCGAACACTGAAGCTTTCTTT; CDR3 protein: CASSGTPGKANTEAFF
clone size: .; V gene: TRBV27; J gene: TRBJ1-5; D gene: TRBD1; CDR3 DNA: TGTGCCAGCAGTTCTACGGGACAGGGGAACGGTCAGCCCCAGCATTTT; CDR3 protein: CASSSTGQGNGQPQHF
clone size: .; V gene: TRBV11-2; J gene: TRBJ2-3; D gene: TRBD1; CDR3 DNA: TGTGCCAGCAGCTATCGAAGACAGGGGGCATTAGTCACGCAGTATTTT; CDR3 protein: CASSYRRQGALVTQYF
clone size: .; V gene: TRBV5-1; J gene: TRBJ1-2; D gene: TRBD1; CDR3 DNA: TGCGCCAGCAGCCTTACAGGGGACTATGGCTACACCTTC; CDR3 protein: CASSLTGDYGYTF
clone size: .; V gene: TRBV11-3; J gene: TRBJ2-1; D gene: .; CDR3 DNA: TGTGCCAGCAGCTTAGATGGGGGCGGGAGCTCCTACAATGAGCAGTTCTTC; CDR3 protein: CASSLDGGGSSYNEQFF
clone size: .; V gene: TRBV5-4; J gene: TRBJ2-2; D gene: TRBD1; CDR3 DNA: TGTGCCAGCAGCAAGAGACAGGGGTCGGGCACCGGGGAGCTGTTTTTT; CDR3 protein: CASSKRQGSGTGELFF
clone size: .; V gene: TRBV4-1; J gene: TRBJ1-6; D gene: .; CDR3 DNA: TGCGCCAGCAGCCAAGATAACAGGCCAAATAATTCACCCCTCCACTTT; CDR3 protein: CASSQDNRPNNSPLHF
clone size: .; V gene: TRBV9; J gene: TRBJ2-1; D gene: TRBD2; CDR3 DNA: TGTGCCAGCAGCGAACTAGCGGATTACAATGAGCAGTTCTTC; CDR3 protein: CASSELADYNEQFF
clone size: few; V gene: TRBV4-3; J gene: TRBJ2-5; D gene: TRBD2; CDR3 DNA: TGCGCCAGCAGCCAAGGCACCACTAGCGGGGAGACCCAGTACTTC; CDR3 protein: CASSQGTTSGETQYF
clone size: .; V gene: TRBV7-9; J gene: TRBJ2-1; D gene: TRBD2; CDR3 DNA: TGTGCCAGCAGACCGAGCGGGGGTGGCTACAATGAGCAGTTCTTC; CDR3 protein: CASRPSGGGYNEQFF
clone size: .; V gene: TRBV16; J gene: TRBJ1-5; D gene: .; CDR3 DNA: TGTGCCAGCAGCCTCGGGGCTACGAATCAGCCCCAGCATTTT; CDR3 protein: CASSLGATNQPQHF
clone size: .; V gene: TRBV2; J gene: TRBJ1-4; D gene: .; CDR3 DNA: TGTGCCAGCAGCCGAGGACTGATTAATGAAAAACTGTTTTTT; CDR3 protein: CASSRGLINEKLFF
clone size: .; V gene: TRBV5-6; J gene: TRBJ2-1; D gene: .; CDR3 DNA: TGTGCCAGCAGCTTGGTCAGCGGTTCCTACAATGAGCAGTTCTTC; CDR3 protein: CASSLVSGSYNEQFF
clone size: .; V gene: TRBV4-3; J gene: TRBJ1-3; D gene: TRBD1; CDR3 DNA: TGCGCCAGCACTCCCTCACAGGGGTACTCTGGAAACACCATATATTTT; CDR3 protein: CASTPSQGYSGNTIYF
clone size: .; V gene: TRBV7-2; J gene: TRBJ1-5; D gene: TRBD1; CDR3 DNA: TGTGCCAGCAGCCCGAAACTAGACAGGGACAATCAGCCCCAGCATTTT; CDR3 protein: CASSPKLDRDNQPQHF
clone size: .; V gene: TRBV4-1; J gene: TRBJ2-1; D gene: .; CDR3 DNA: TGCGCCAGCAGCCAAGAGGACCACTTCAATGAGCAGTTCTTC; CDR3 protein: CASSQEDHFNEQFF